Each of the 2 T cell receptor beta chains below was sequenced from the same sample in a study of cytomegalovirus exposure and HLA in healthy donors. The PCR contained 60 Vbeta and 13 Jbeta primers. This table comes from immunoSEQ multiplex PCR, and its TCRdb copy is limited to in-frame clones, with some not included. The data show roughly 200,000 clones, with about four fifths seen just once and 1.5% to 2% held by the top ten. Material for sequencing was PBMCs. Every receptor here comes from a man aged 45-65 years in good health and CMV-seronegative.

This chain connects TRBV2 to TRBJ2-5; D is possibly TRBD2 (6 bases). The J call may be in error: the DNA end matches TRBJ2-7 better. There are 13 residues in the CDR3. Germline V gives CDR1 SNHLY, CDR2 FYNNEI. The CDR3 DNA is TGTGCCAGCAGTGACACGGGGGACTACGAGCAGTACTTC. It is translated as CASSDTGDYEQYF.

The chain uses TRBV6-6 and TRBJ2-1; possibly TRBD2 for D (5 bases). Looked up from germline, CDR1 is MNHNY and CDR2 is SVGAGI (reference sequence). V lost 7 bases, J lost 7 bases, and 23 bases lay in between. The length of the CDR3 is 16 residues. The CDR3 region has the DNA TGTGCCAGCAACTTCTGGGCGGACCCTTCGGGGAATGAGCAGTTCTTC. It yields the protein CASNFWADPSGNEQFF.